One sample yielded the 25 T cell receptor beta chains listed below, sequenced in a study of patients and donors after allogeneic stem cell transplantation. TCRdb re-derived calls from the RT-PCR reads in MiXCR, one entry per CDR3 protein. The profile shows about 110,000 distinct CDR3 sequences, 35% of them singletons. Input material: blood, either unsorted or a sorted T cell fraction (not recorded which). These receptors were collected from a human donor who was either an allogeneic HSCT recipient or a stem cell or donor lymphocyte infusion donor (not recorded which). It is not recorded whose cells these are; they may come from a transplant donor.

The chain is built from TRBV5-1 and TRBJ2-3; 9 nucleotides align to TRBD2. The ends lost 1 base at V and 2 bases at J; junction bases unmatched: 2. Germline CDR1 SGHRS, CDR2 YFSETQ. This CDR3 has 15 residues. In DNA form, the CDR3 reads TGCGCCAGCAGCTTGACTAGCGGGTTCACAGATACGCAGTATTTT. Translated, it gives CASSLTSGFTDTQYF.

This clonotype was counted between two and nine times. This rearrangement joins TRBV7-9 to TRBJ2-1; D might be TRBD2 (6 bases). In germline, CDR1 is SEHNR, CDR2 FQNEAQ (reference sequence). V was trimmed by 3 bases and J by 7 bases, leaving 10 bases between them. The CDR3 is made up of 13 amino acids. The CDR3 sequence: CASSFGSGNEQFF. The CDR3 DNA sequence: TGTGCCAGCAGCTTCGGGAGCGGAAATGAGCAGTTCTTC.

This clonotype was seen only a few times. The chain uses TRBV12-3 or TRBV12-4 and TRBJ2-2, with 13 bases that match TRBD2. CDR3 length: 17 amino acids. V gave up 5 bases and J gave up 6 bases; unmatched junction bases: 9. The CDR3 sequence: CASSLGLAGDKAGELFF. The CDR3 DNA reads TGTGCCAGCAGTCTCGGACTAGCGGGAGATAAGGCCGGGGAGCTGTTTTTT.

This rearrangement joins TRBV7-2 to TRBJ2-5, with TRBD1 matching 8 bases. The CDR3 runs to 14 residues. Trimming removed 5 bases from V and 1 base from J; junction bases left unmatched: 3. Germline CDR1 reads SGHTA; CDR2 reads FQGNSA. The CDR3 region has the DNA TGTGCCAGCAGCCCGGACAGGGTCCAAGAGACCCAGTACTTC. Its protein product is CASSPDRVQETQYF.

Remarks on this clonotype: A read error may account for a junction end that differs from germline. This chain joins TRBV4-3 and TRBJ1-5; D gene uncertain. Germline V lookup: CDR1 LGHNA, CDR2 YSLEER. The CDR3 runs to 15 residues. CDR3 in DNA: TGCGCCAGCAGCCAAGATTCCTCCAGCAATCAGCTCCAGCATTTT. Encoded protein: CASSQDSSSNQLQHF.

This clonotype has at least ten counts. The V call is TRBV28, the J call TRBJ1-5; 9 bases map to TRBD1. The CDR3 sequence is 15 residues long. In germline, CDR1 is MDHEN, CDR2 SYDVKM. V was pared by 7 bases and J by 2 bases, with 6 bases of the junction left unmatched. CDR3 residues: CASTTQGAGNQPQHF. In DNA, the CDR3 is TGTGCCAGCACCACACAGGGGGCAGGCAATCAGCCCCAGCATTTT.

This clonotype was picked up a small number of times. The rearrangement joins TRBV6-5 to TRBJ1-6, with a tentative D call TRBD1 (6 bases). V lost 2 bases and J lost 5, with 10 bases in between. The CDR3 totals 15 residues. Germline CDR1 is MNHEY and CDR2 is SVGAGI. Written as DNA, the CDR3 is TGTGCCAGCAGTTACAACAGGGCCAATAATTCACCCCTCCACTTT. It codes for CASSYNRANNSPLHF.

Many counts were recorded for this clonotype. The CDR3 region has the DNA TGCAGCTCAATGTTCGGCCGGGTCTCAGGCGAAGAGACCCAGTACTTC. Translation gives CSSMFGRVSGEETQYF. J is TRBJ2-5 and V is TRBV29-1; D is unclear. Trimming removed 8 bases at V and 3 bases at J, with 25 bases between. The CDR3 spans 16 residues. Germline V gives CDR1 SQVTM, CDR2 ANQGSEA. Full variable domain (missing parts from reference TRBV29-1 and TRBJ2-5): SAVISQKPSRDICQRGTSLTIQCQVDSQVTMMFWYRQQPGQSLTLIATANQGSEATYESGFVIDKFPISRPNLTFSTLTVSNMSPEDSSIYLCSSMFGRVSGEETQYFGPGTRLLVL.

This clonotype was recorded at least ten times. This chain joins TRBV6-5 and TRBJ1-2, with 10 bases fitting TRBD1. This CDR3 is 14 amino acids long. Germline V lookup: CDR1 MNHEY, CDR2 SVGAGI. With V trimmed by 2 bases and J by 5 bases, 2 bases remained unmatched. The CDR3 region has the DNA TGTGCCAGCAGTTACAGGGACAGGGGATATGGCTACACCTTC. This encodes CASSYRDRGYGYTF.

This clonotype was seen a handful of times. The gene calls are TRBV19 and TRBJ2-1; D uncertain. Germline-derived CDR1 and CDR2 are LNHDA and SQIVND (reference sequence). The germline V and J ends were trimmed by 5 bases and 0 bases, with 14 bases remaining between them. The CDR3 totals 16 residues. In DNA form, the CDR3 reads TGTGCCAGTAGTCCACAGAGTTGGGGCTCCTACAATGAGCAGTTCTTC. Translation: CASSPQSWGSYNEQFF.

This sequence joins TRBV5-5 and TRBJ1-5, with 8 bases identical to TRBD1. The J segment lost 7 bases and the V segment lost 4 bases, leaving 19 bases of the junction unmatched. CDR1 is SGHKS and CDR2 is YYEKEE in the germline V gene (reference sequence). The length of the CDR3 is 18 residues. The CDR3 region is CASSPSGMDRDEVQPQHF. The CDR3 DNA is TGTGCCAGCAGCCCCAGCGGGATGGACAGGGATGAGGTCCAGCCCCAGCATTTT.

CDR3 DNA sequence: TGCAGTGCGAGCAGGGAAATTATCGAGCAGTACTTC. This codes for CSASREIIEQYF. The rearrangement links TRBV20-1 to TRBJ2-7, with D tentatively TRBD1 (5 bases). Germline V gives CDR1 DFQATT, CDR2 SNEGSKA (reference sequence). Trimming pared 6 bases from V and 6 bases from J, leaving 15 bases between. This CDR3 has 12 amino acids.

This clonotype was seen a handful of times. This rearrangement joins TRBV7-9 to TRBJ1-1; D remains ambiguous. The V end lost 4 bases, the J end lost 5 bases, and 11 bases lay between the germline ends. The germline V gene encodes CDR1 SEHNR and CDR2 FQNEAQ (reference sequence). CDR3 length equals 13 residues. This CDR3 reads CASSSEVKTEAFF. CDR3 coding DNA: TGTGCCAGCAGCTCAGAGGTAAAAACTGAAGCTTTCTTT.

The gene calls are TRBV3-1 and TRBJ2-2; either TRBD1 or TRBD2 may supply D (5 bases each). Germline V CDR1 and CDR2: LGHDT, YNNKEL (reference sequence). The CDR3 runs 15 residues. Trimming pared 3 bases from V and 7 bases from J, leaving 15 bases between. The CDR3 DNA follows: TGTGCCAGCAGCCACAGGGAGCGGCGGCGCGGGGAGCTGTTTTTT. Residues: CASSHRERRRGELFF.

This clonotype was recorded a few times. The chain carries TRBV12-3 or TRBV12-4 and TRBJ1-5; 9 nucleotides agree with TRBD1. The CDR3 totals 15 residues. The V gene end was trimmed by 3 bases and the J gene end by 6 bases; junction bases not matched to a gene: 6. The CDR3 nucleotides are TGTGCCAGCAGTTTCAGGACAGGGGAGGGTCAGCCCCAGCATTTT. It specifies CASSFRTGEGQPQHF.

The chain recombines TRBV25-1 with TRBJ1-6; 12 bases match TRBD1. V trimming: 2 bases; J trimming: 8 bases; junction bases outside the gene matches: 1. The CDR3 has 15 residues. CDR1 is MGHDK, CDR2 SYGVNS, per germline. This CDR3 is CASSERDRGHSPLHF. The CDR3 DNA follows: TGTGCCAGCAGTGAACGGGACAGGGGGCATTCACCCCTCCACTTT.

The chain employs TRBV7-9 and TRBJ1-6; maybe TRBD1 (5 bases). The CDR3 is made up of 13 amino acids. Germline V lookup: CDR1 SEHNR, CDR2 FQNEAQ (reference sequence). Trimming removed 4 bases from V and 6 bases from J, with 7 bases in between. CDR3 sequence reads: CASSSGANSPLHF. The CDR3 DNA follows: TGTGCCAGCAGCTCTGGGGCTAATTCACCCCTCCACTTT.

This clonotype turned up a few times. This chain joins TRBV5-1 and TRBJ2-5, with D maybe TRBD2 (6 bases). Trimming removed 2 bases at V and 4 bases at J, with 12 bases between. The CDR3 sequence is 14 residues long. Per the germline V gene, CDR1 is SGHRS and CDR2 is YFSETQ. CDR3 nucleotides: TGCGCCAGCAGCTTAGGAGGGGACCTAGAGACCCAGTACTTC. It codes for CASSLGGDLETQYF. The variable domain in full, completed from reference TRBV5-1 and TRBJ2-5, reads KAGVTQTPRYLIKTRGQQVTLSCSPISGHRSVSWYQQTPGQGLQFLFEYFSETQRNKGNFPGRFSGRQFSNSRSEMNVSTLELGDSALYLCASSLGGDLETQYFGPGTRLLVL.

This clonotype was seen only a few times. The chain employs TRBV7-2 and TRBJ1-6; 8 positions agree with TRBD1. The CDR3 loop spans 16 amino acids. Trimming took 3 bases from V and 10 from J; bases not matched to a gene: 11. Germline CDR1 is SGHTA and CDR2 is FQGNSA. In DNA form, the CDR3 reads TGTGCCAGCAGCTTTAGCCCGACAGGGGCGAAATCACCCCTCCACTTT. Translated, it gives CASSFSPTGAKSPLHF.

The chain uses TRBV18 and TRBJ2-3; D is undetermined. This CDR3 is 14 amino acids long. Germline V gene lookup returns CDR1 KGHSH and CDR2 LQKENI. Trimming left V 3 bases short and J 2 bases short, with 9 bases between. CDR3 nucleotide sequence: TGTGCCAGCTCACCCTCGCACATCACAGATACGCAGTATTTT. Translating it yields CASSPSHITDTQYF.

In its sample, this clonotype was seen a few times. The chain carries TRBV29-1 and TRBJ1-5, with D tentatively TRBD1 (5 bases). CDR1 is SQVTM, CDR2 ANQGSEA, per germline. This CDR3 spans 12 amino acids. Trimming took 5 bases from V and 3 from J, leaving 8 bases between them. CDR3 amino acids: CSVRGANQPQHF. CDR3 coding DNA: TGCAGCGTTAGAGGGGCCAATCAGCCCCAGCATTTT.

This clonotype was picked up a small number of times. V usage is TRBV6-5 and J usage is TRBJ2-7; unclear D gene. In germline, CDR1 is MNHEY, CDR2 SVGAGI. The CDR3 length is 15 residues. V gave up 2 bases and J gave up 1 base, with 12 bases separating them. The CDR3 is CASSYMVGSSYEQYF. Here the CDR3 DNA reads TGTGCCAGCAGTTACATGGTGGGGTCGTCCTACGAGCAGTACTTC.

This clonotype was found a few times. The gene calls are TRBV11-2 and TRBJ1-1; D not resolved. The CDR3 runs 15 residues. CDR1 SGHAT and CDR2 FQNNGV come from the germline V gene. V was trimmed by 2 bases and J by 2 bases, leaving 12 bases between them. In DNA form, the CDR3 reads TGTGCCAGCAGCTTACGGCCAGGACCCAACACTGAAGCTTTCTTT. Translated: CASSLRPGPNTEAFF.

The table lists this clonotype with a few counts. The chain employs TRBV29-1 and TRBJ2-1; weak D call: TRBD1 (6 bases). This CDR3 has 13 residues. The V gene's germline CDR1 is SQVTM and CDR2 ANQGSEA. With 7 bases removed from V and 0 bases from J, the gap between germline ends came to 10 bases. CDR3 amino acids: CSDRRGSYNEQFF. DNA for the CDR3: TGCAGCGACCGCAGGGGCTCCTACAATGAGCAGTTCTTC.

This clonotype came up once. This sequence joins TRBV6-2 or TRBV6-3 and TRBJ2-7; tentatively, D is TRBD2 (6 bases). The germline V gene has CDR1 MNHEY and CDR2 SVGEGT. The CDR3 consists of 12 residues. The V gene lost 7 bases and the J gene lost 0 bases, with 7 bases spanning the gap. The CDR3 spells CASKGLSYEQYF. In nucleotides, the CDR3 is TGTGCCAGCAAGGGACTCTCCTACGAGCAGTACTTC.